The 5 T cell receptor beta chains given below trace back to one sample, sequenced in a study of T cell responses to AZD1222 COVID-19 vaccine. Here immunoSEQ multiplex PCR was the method, and the copy in TCRdb shows in-frame clones only, minus some. The sample has around 120,000 clones; under 95% are singletons. The source was peripheral blood, collected 28 days after the second AZD1222 dose. The receptors were gathered from an adult who received the AZD1222 COVID-19 vaccine.

This clone is a singleton in its sample. The rearrangement uses TRBV19 and TRBJ2-5; D ambiguous. This CDR3 is built from 13 residues. Trimming pared 0 bases from V and 5 bases from J, leaving 7 bases between. Germline assignment: CDR1 LNHDA and CDR2 SQIVND (reference sequence). As DNA, the CDR3 is TGTGCCAGTAGTATAGACTGGTCGGAGACCCAGTACTTC. This translates into CASSIDWSETQYF.

A single count supports this clone. This sequence joins TRBV11-3 and TRBJ2-3; D is possibly TRBD1 or TRBD2 (6 bases each). This CDR3 has 13 residues. V lost 6 bases and J lost 5, with 12 bases in between. CDR1 is SGHNT, CDR2 YENEEA, per germline. DNA of the CDR3: TGTGCCAGCAGTTCACAGGGAGGAGATACGCAGTATTTT. Translation: CASSSQGGDTQYF.

The chain combines TRBV7-2 with TRBJ1-1; 8 positions match TRBD1. V shed 4 bases and J 3 bases; nucleotides not matched to a gene: 13. Germline-derived CDR1 and CDR2 are SGHTA and FQGNSA. This CDR3 comprises 17 residues. The CDR3 here is CASSSRRTGTTDTEAFF. DNA for the CDR3: TGTGCCAGCAGCTCCAGACGGACAGGGACAACGGACACTGAAGCTTTCTTT.

The chain joins TRBV7-2 to TRBJ2-7, with TRBD2 identical over 7 bases. The CDR3 loop spans 14 amino acids. CDR1 SGHTA and CDR2 FQGNSA come from the germline V gene. The trim removed 1 base at V and 7 bases at J, leaving 7 bases unmatched. The CDR3 is CASSLVAGAGEQYF. The CDR3 DNA reads TGTGCCAGCAGCTTAGTGGCGGGAGCTGGGGAGCAGTACTTC.

Here the CDR3 reads CASSLWGARDNYGYTF. CDR3 nucleotide sequence: TGTGCCAGCAGCTTGTGGGGGGCGCGGGATAACTATGGCTACACCTTC. The V and J genes are TRBV7-9 and TRBJ1-2, with D perhaps matching TRBD1 (6 bases). Trimming shortened V by 3 bases and J by 1 base, and 15 bases separated the two germline ends. CDR1 is SEHNR, CDR2 FQNEAQ, per germline (reference sequence). CDR3 length: 16 residues.